This T cell receptor beta chain was identified during a study of CD8+ T cells in alopecia areata. Study as a whole: Treated patients were given oral tofacitinib, which was dosed at 5 to 10 mg twice daily.

The CDR3 is made up of 15 amino acids. CDR1 and CDR2 from the germline V gene are MNHEY and SVGAGI. V lost 0 bases, J lost 6 bases, and 14 bases lay in between. This clone was seen a few times. Sequencing used cDNA as its template, made by extracting RNA and reverse transcribing it. Sequenced by immunoSEQ multiplex PCR; TCRdb stores in-frame clones only, minus some. The table records around 69,000 clones, 50% to 75% of them present only once. V gene TRBV6-5 combines with J gene TRBJ1-2; a weak D match, TRBD1 (6 bases). This sequence was found in a human donor with alopecia areata. Source: CD8+ T cells sorted from blood, taken at week 0. The CDR3 DNA follows: TGTGCCAGCAGTTACTCGTCGGGGGCTCGGGATGGCTACACCTTC. It translates to CASSYSSGARDGYTF.